This TCR beta chain was profiled in a study of T cells after yellow fever vaccination (dated by TCRdb to about 2019). For context, the study as a whole: Libraries from fractions with low cell numbers were prepared with the SMART-Seq v4 Ultra Low Input RNA kit. Bulk PBMC replicates and cell subsets were isolated from blood drawn at multiple timepoints before and after both primary and secondary immunization. To follow T-cell clones before and after primary and booster YFV17D yellow fever vaccination, bulk TCR alpha and beta repertoires were sequenced over time. Two healthy male donors, one aged 18 to 30 and one aged 30 to 40 years, made up the cohort.

TCR cDNA was made using 5'RACE template switching, a step that added a universal primer site and unique molecular identifiers. Priming of cDNA synthesis was performed from both the TCR alpha and TCR beta constant segments. Two PCR steps were used to amplify libraries, with sample barcodes and sequencing adapters being added in the second step. Sequencing of the libraries was done on either Illumina HiSeq 2500 (2x100 bp) or NovaSeq (2x150 bp). Per the source publication's procedure: Reads were demultiplexed and collapsed into UMI consensus sequences with MIGEC, and V(D)J alignment was performed with MiXCR. Vaccine-responding clonotypes were identified with edgeR using replicate PBMC samples, with FDR below 0.01 and a log2 fold change above 5 up to day 15 being required. Each bulk clonotype received a CD4 or CD8 identity based on whether the sequenced CD4 or CD8 repertoire contained that clonotype at higher abundance. The public reads were reanalyzed by TCRdb: fastp trimming at Q25, MiXCR alignment, in-frame beta chains only. Rows matching on CDR3 protein sequence are summarized as one entry with the most common DNA and genes. The V and J calls were determined by TCRdb, not by the authors. For this sample the table gives 550,000 to 750,000 distinct CDR3 sequences, of which approximately 13% were detected only once. About 14% of the sample is held by the ten biggest clonotypes.

Interpreted using the paper, the treatment or condition label stands for: live attenuated yellow fever vaccine strain. At each blood-draw timepoint, two biological replicates of bulk PBMCs were collected. A standard Ficoll-Paque protocol was used to isolate PBMCs from peripheral blood. TriZol was used to extract RNA from bulk PBMCs, from CD4 and CD8 fractions, and from dextramer-positive and dextramer-negative fractions. Trimming takes 0 bases from V and 4 bases from J, and the germline ends sit 25 bases apart. Including the terminal cysteine and phenylalanine, the CDR3 comprises 19 residues. Of all the DNA, just the CDR3 is kept, 57 bases in frame from base 1. Comment on this clonotype: The antigen this receptor binds is unknown. No base qualities exist here, and no much larger clone lies one base off it.

The paper's findings and limits, for the study overall: Computational filtering was needed because FACS-sorted repertoires could contain abundant contaminating clonotypes from the bulk population. Because the study included only two donors, the extent to which the findings can be generalized is limited. A small share of clonotypes was detected in both CD4 and CD8 compartments, with the overlap likely arising from convergent recombination. The secondary T-cell response was weaker than the primary response but faster, peaking on day 5 instead of day 15. Most clones expanded after primary vaccination (approximately 97% of CD4 and roughly 91% of CD8) were re-detected after the booster, suggesting that broad memory maintenance occurred.

Here the sequenced sample was PBMCs, taken on the day of the yellow fever booster vaccination. The TCR comes from a man in his thirties or forties who received the YFV17D yellow fever vaccine. Recombination linked TRBV6-7 to TRBJ2-7; the D call is possibly TRBD1 or TRBD2, each sharing 6 bases. TRBV6-7 is an ORF for which the function is uncertain. The DNA sequence is as follows: TGTGCCAGCAGTTACTCGAGTCGGGGGCGCGCCGTCGTTCTGTACGAGCAGTACTTC. This gives the protein CASSYSSRGRAVVLYEQYF.